These 11 T cell receptor beta chains were all obtained from the same sample, sequenced in a study of molecular identifiers for immune sequencing clone quantification. TCRdb independently ran MiXCR on the PCR reads; one entry per CDR3 protein. This sample has some 320,000 distinct CDR3 sequences, with roughly 24% found just once. The specimen was naive CD8+ T cells from blood, with Jurkat cell RNA spiked in. The subset denotes: FACS-sorted CD8+CD4-CCR7+CD45RA+ naive T cells. The receptors were gathered from a human donor in good health. Some libraries in this study had Jurkat cell RNA spiked in.

To note about this clonotype: A single base separates this from a much larger clone, so it may be a read error. The chain combines TRBV7-9 with TRBJ1-1; D unclear. This CDR3 is built from 13 residues. Between the trimmed V and J ends, which lost 3 bases and 7 bases, there was a span of 12 bases. Germline CDR1 SEHNR, CDR2 FQNEAQ (reference sequence). The CDR3 region has the DNA TGTGCCAGCAGCTTTGCGGGTAGGGTTGAAGCTTTCTTT. Its translation is CASSFAGRVEAFF.

This chain links TRBV28 with TRBJ2-1; a weak D match, TRBD1 (5 bases). V lost 6 bases and J 1 base, leaving 16 bases between the germline ends. Germline CDR1 MDHEN, CDR2 SYDVKM. The CDR3 loop spans 16 amino acids. The CDR3 spells CASSAYRSLSYNEQFF. Written as DNA, the CDR3 is TGTGCCAGCAGCGCCTACAGGTCCCTGTCCTACAATGAGCAGTTCTTC.

This clonotype was seen only a few times. The chain has TRBV19 and TRBJ1-6; D unclear. Germline-derived CDR1 and CDR2 are LNHDA and SQIVND (reference sequence). Trimming removed 5 bases at V and 6 bases at J, with 8 bases between. This CDR3 comprises 13 residues. CDR3 in amino acids: CASSLGSNSPLHF. The CDR3 DNA follows: TGTGCCAGTAGTCTCGGGTCTAATTCACCCCTCCACTTT. Full variable domain (outside the CDR3, taken from reference TRBV19 and TRBJ1-6): DGGITQSPKYLFRKEGQNVTLSCEQNLNHDAMYWYRQDPGQGLRLIYYSQIVNDFQKGDIAEGYSVSREKKESFPLTVTSAQKNPTAFYLCASSLGSNSPLHFGNGTRLTVT.

The sample holds a few counts of this clonotype. The rearrangement links TRBV13 to TRBJ2-7; 9 bases fit TRBD2. Germline loops: CDR1 PRHDT, CDR2 FYEKMQ (reference sequence). Germline trimming cut 1 base from V and 2 bases from J; bases unmatched to any gene: 3. The CDR3 loop spans 15 amino acids. The CDR3 sequence: CASSLEGGGAYEQYF. CDR3 coding DNA: TGTGCCAGCAGCTTAGAGGGCGGGGGGGCCTACGAGCAGTACTTC.

V is TRBV20-1 and J is TRBJ2-7; 7 bases are shared with TRBD2. CDR3 length equals 13 residues. From germline, CDR1 is DFQATT and CDR2 SNEGSKA (reference sequence). The V segment lost 3 bases and the J segment 3 bases; nucleotides outside the gene matches: 5. CDR3 bases: TGCAGTGCTAGGGGACTATACGGCTACGAGCAGTACTTC. Its translation: CSARGLYGYEQYF.

A few counts support this clonotype. The rearrangement uses TRBV28 and TRBJ1-6, with 7 nucleotides matching TRBD1. The CDR3 has 14 residues. Germline V lookup: CDR1 MDHEN, CDR2 SYDVKM. V shed 3 bases, J shed 10 bases, and the junction held 6 bases outside the gene matches. CDR3 bases: TGTGCCAGCAGTTTGAGGGGGCTTCGGTCACCCCTCCACTTT. Amino acid sequence: CASSLRGLRSPLHF.

The V call is TRBV30, the J call TRBJ2-7, with 8 nucleotides matching TRBD1. Germline CDR1 is GTSNPN and CDR2 is SVGIG (reference sequence). V gave up 2 bases and J gave up 5 bases; unmatched junction bases: 11. This CDR3 has 15 amino acids. CDR3 protein: CAWSTDRARLHEQYF. The CDR3 bases are TGTGCCTGGAGTACGGACAGGGCTAGACTCCACGAGCAGTACTTC.

The chain has TRBV12-3 or TRBV12-4 and TRBJ1-1, with TRBD1 identical over 8 bases. This CDR3 is built from 15 residues. After removal of 6 bases from V and 8 bases from J, the junction contained 14 bases not matched to a gene. This CDR3 is CASRPRPGQGVEAFF. The CDR3 DNA follows: TGTGCCAGCAGACCGCGCCCCGGACAGGGAGTCGAAGCTTTCTTT.

This chain connects TRBV27 to TRBJ2-3; 9 nucleotides agree with TRBD2. This CDR3 has 15 residues. The V gene end was trimmed by 4 bases and the J gene end by 7 bases; junction bases not matched to a gene: 9. Germline assignment: CDR1 MNHEY and CDR2 SMNVEV (reference sequence). The CDR3 protein is CASSSAGGPRHTQYF. The CDR3 DNA is TGTGCCAGCAGTTCAGCGGGAGGCCCTCGACATACGCAGTATTTT.

This clonotype has just a few counts. This chain links TRBV11-2 with TRBJ2-1; D gene uncertain. Trimming shortened V by 1 base and J by 0 bases, and 7 bases separated the two germline ends. The CDR3 extends over 15 amino acids. Germline values: CDR1 SGHAT, CDR2 FQNNGV. The CDR3, as DNA: TGTGCCAGCAGCTTAGTTTTCGGCTCCTACAATGAGCAGTTCTTC. This codes for CASSLVFGSYNEQFF.

V usage is TRBV20-1 and J usage is TRBJ2-3; possible D gene TRBD2, 5 bases. Germline loops: CDR1 DFQATT, CDR2 SNEGSKA (reference sequence). Trimming removed 2 bases from V and 2 bases from J, with 20 bases in between. The CDR3 totals 17 residues. In nucleotides, the CDR3 is TGCAGTGCTAGATCGCCGACTATGAGCGCCTACACAGATACGCAGTATTTT. Amino acid sequence: CSARSPTMSAYTDTQYF.